Presented here are 19 T cell receptor beta chains from one specimen sequenced in a study of cytomegalovirus exposure and HLA in healthy donors. PCR amplification relied on 60 Vbeta primers (plus 13 Jbeta primers). The repertoire was sequenced with immunoSEQ multiplex PCR; TCRdb's copy has only in-frame clones and lacks some. The data hold around 190,000 clones, with about four fifths observed a single time. Sequenced sample: PBMCs. The receptors originated from a man aged 40-49 years in good health and CMV-seropositive.

The chain links TRBV18 to TRBJ2-5; 9 bases are a match to TRBD1. This CDR3 is 16 amino acids long. Germline lookup yields CDR1 KGHSH and CDR2 LQKENI. The V gene end was trimmed by 2 bases and the J gene end by 5 bases; junction bases not matched to a gene: 9. In nucleotides, the CDR3 is TGTGCCAGCTCACCAATTTCCGGGACAGGGCAGGAGACCCAGTACTTC. Translating it yields CASSPISGTGQETQYF.

The chain couples TRBV27 to TRBJ2-1; 9 bases align to TRBD1. The CDR3 spans 14 residues. Germline trimming cut 8 bases from V and 3 bases from J; bases unmatched to any gene: 5. Per germline, CDR1 MNHEY and CDR2 SMNVEV (reference sequence). The CDR3 bases are TGTGCCAGCCAAGGGACAGGGAGCTACAATGAGCAGTTCTTC. Its translation is CASQGTGSYNEQFF.

The sample holds a few counts of this clone. The CDR3 bases are TGTGCCAGCCACCGGACTGAAGCTTTCTTT. Its translation: CASHRTEAFF. V usage is TRBV2 and J usage is TRBJ1-1; D not certain. Trimming left V 8 bases short and J 5 bases short, with 6 bases between. CDR3 size: 10 residues. Germline-derived CDR1 and CDR2 are SNHLY and FYNNEI.

The rearrangement joins TRBV13 to TRBJ2-7, with a weak D call TRBD2 (6 bases). The ends were cut back, 0 bases at V and 5 bases at J, with 17 bases in the middle. This CDR3 contains 16 residues. Germline assignment: CDR1 PRHDT and CDR2 FYEKMQ (reference sequence). CDR3 sequence reads: CASSLGSVARGNEQYF. DNA for the CDR3: TGTGCCAGCAGCTTAGGGTCCGTAGCTCGGGGGAACGAGCAGTACTTC.

V and J are TRBV7-9 and TRBJ2-7; D gene ambiguous. This CDR3 has 14 residues. V was shortened by 4 bases and J by 2 bases, with 12 bases between the two germline ends. CDR1 is SEHNR and CDR2 is FQNEAQ in the germline V gene (reference sequence). The CDR3: CASSSRRLTYEQYF. The CDR3 region has the DNA TGTGCCAGCAGCTCCCGCCGGTTGACCTACGAGCAGTACTTC. Based on the CDR3 plus reference TRBV7-9 and TRBJ2-7, the full variable domain is DTGVSQNPRHKITKRGQNVTFRCDPISEHNRLYWYRQTLGQGPEFLTYFQNEAQLEKSRLLSDRFSAERPKGSFSTLEIQRTEQGDSAMYLCASSSRRLTYEQYFGPGTRLTVT.

The gene calls are TRBV7-3 and TRBJ2-7; TRBD2 aligns across 16 bases. V lost 1 base, J lost 7 bases, and 4 bases stayed unmatched. This CDR3 is built from 16 residues. Germline V lookup: CDR1 SGHTA, CDR2 FQGTGA. The CDR3 loop is CASSLMGTSGRGEQYF. The CDR3 DNA reads TGTGCCAGCAGCTTAATGGGGACTAGCGGGAGGGGTGAGCAGTACTTC.

This chain joins TRBV28 and TRBJ2-7; D might be TRBD2 (7 bases). V lost 0 bases and J 5 bases, leaving 17 bases between the germline ends. This CDR3 spans 16 amino acids. Germline CDR1 MDHEN, CDR2 SYDVKM. CDR3 amino acids: CASSLWGGAGAHEQYF. CDR3 DNA sequence: TGTGCCAGCAGTTTATGGGGGGGGGCAGGGGCCCACGAGCAGTACTTC.

The chain employs TRBV6-9 and TRBJ1-2, with 9 nucleotides matching TRBD1. V was clipped by 5 bases and J by 5 bases; unmatched bases: 12. This CDR3 comprises 16 residues. Germline loops: CDR1 MNHGY, CDR2 SVAAGI. The CDR3 loop is CASSPIVPGQGYGYTF. In nucleotides, the CDR3 is TGTGCCAGCAGTCCTATCGTACCGGGACAGGGTTATGGCTACACCTTC.

This clone was observed once. V usage is TRBV29-1 and J usage is TRBJ2-7; D not certain. The CDR3 spans 11 residues. Germline V gives CDR1 SQVTM, CDR2 ANQGSEA. Trimming took off 7 bases at V and 4 bases at J, with 11 bases between the two ends. The CDR3 bases are TGCAGCGCCGGAGCCTCTTACGAGCAGTACTTC. The encoded protein is CSAGASYEQYF.

This clone was counted once. The chain employs TRBV5-4 and TRBJ2-6, with D hard to call. Trimming took off 8 bases at V and 1 base at J, with 7 bases between the two ends. CDR1 is SGHNT, CDR2 YYREEE, per germline (reference sequence). This CDR3 spans 13 amino acids. CDR3 amino acids: CASTVSGANVLTF. CDR3 sequence (DNA): TGTGCCAGTACAGTGTCTGGGGCCAACGTCCTGACTTTC.

The genes are TRBV10-3 and TRBJ2-7; 9 nucleotides line up with TRBD1. The J segment lost 7 bases and the V segment lost 9 bases, leaving 13 bases of the junction unmatched. The germline V gene encodes CDR1 ENHRY and CDR2 SYGVKD. This CDR3 has 14 amino acids. The CDR3 is CAIGGVQGAREQYF. The DNA for the CDR3 is TGTGCCATAGGGGGGGTACAGGGGGCGCGAGAGCAGTACTTC.

This clone was recorded a few times. The gene calls are TRBV27 and TRBJ2-7; 9 nucleotides align to TRBD1. V lost 3 bases and J lost 5; bases outside the gene matches: 8. Per the germline V gene, CDR1 is MNHEY and CDR2 is SMNVEV (reference sequence). The CDR3 consists of 15 residues. The chain's CDR3 is CASSFYRGRFDEQYF. The DNA for the CDR3 is TGTGCCAGCAGTTTCTACAGGGGGCGCTTCGACGAGCAGTACTTC.

The chain links TRBV7-9 to TRBJ2-5, with D perhaps TRBD2 (5 bases). Germline lookup yields CDR1 SEHNR and CDR2 FQNEAQ (reference sequence). V gave up 1 base and J gave up 0 bases, with 12 bases separating them. The CDR3 runs to 16 residues. In nucleotides, the CDR3 is TGTGCCAGCAGCTTAGGGGAGCTCCTGTACCAAGAGACCCAGTACTTC. Translation: CASSLGELLYQETQYF.

Only one count was recorded for this clone. This chain uses TRBV18 with TRBJ2-3; 10 nucleotides match TRBD2. The CDR3 extends over 17 amino acids. With V trimmed by 2 bases and J by 4 bases, 9 bases remained unmatched. Looked up from germline, CDR1 is KGHSH and CDR2 is LQKENI. The CDR3 sequence is CASSPEGAGGGADTQYF. The CDR3 DNA reads TGTGCCAGCTCACCAGAGGGAGCGGGAGGGGGGGCAGATACGCAGTATTTT.

The V and J genes are TRBV18 and TRBJ1-2; tentative D call: TRBD1 (5 bases). Trimming removed 6 bases at V and 5 bases at J, with 16 bases between. The CDR3 covers 14 residues. The germline gives CDR1 KGHSH, CDR2 LQKENI. CDR3 DNA sequence: TGTGCCAGCTCTCAAGGGAGGGGCTATTATGGCTACACCTTC. Its protein is CASSQGRGYYGYTF.

The chain couples TRBV7-2 to TRBJ1-2; TRBD1 is a possible D gene (5 bases). The CDR3 consists of 14 residues. Germline-derived CDR1 and CDR2 are SGHTA and FQGNSA. The V end was cut by 7 bases, the J end by 1 base, with 13 bases between. The CDR3 nucleotides are TGTGCCAGCACCCTATTGGGGCATAACTATGGCTACACCTTC. Encoded protein: CASTLLGHNYGYTF.

This clone has only one observation. The chain joins TRBV6-5 to TRBJ1-3; 7 nucleotides line up with TRBD1. Germline assignment: CDR1 MNHEY and CDR2 SVGAGI. V trimming: 5 bases; J trimming: 0 bases; junction bases outside the gene matches: 4. This CDR3 has 15 amino acids. CDR3 in amino acids: CASSPGTVSGNTIYF. The CDR3 DNA is TGTGCCAGCAGTCCCGGGACAGTCTCTGGAAACACCATATATTTT.

The J gene is TRBJ1-4, the V gene TRBV4-2; D not certain. V lost 4 bases to trimming and J lost 5 bases, with 8 bases between them. The CDR3 is 13 amino acids. Germline V gene data show CDR1 as LGHNA and CDR2 as YNFKEQ. The CDR3 is CASSLHLNEKLFF. CDR3 nucleotide sequence: TGTGCCAGCAGCCTTCACTTGAATGAAAAACTGTTTTTT.

V gene TRBV18 combines with J gene TRBJ2-1; TRBD2 aligns across 7 bases. With 2 bases clipped from V and 8 bases from J, the junction kept 9 bases outside the gene matches. This CDR3 spans 15 amino acids. In germline, CDR1 is KGHSH, CDR2 LQKENI. The CDR3: CASSPSRENWHEQFF. In DNA, the CDR3 is TGTGCCAGCTCACCATCGCGGGAGAACTGGCATGAGCAGTTCTTC.